This T cell receptor beta chain was identified in a study of blood T cell repertoires in COVID-19. Germline V gene sequence: CDR1 MDHEN, CDR2 SYDVKM. The CDR3 consists of 15 residues. V was pared by 3 bases and J by 0 bases, with 12 bases between. The method was immunoSEQ multiplex PCR; TCRdb's version includes in-frame clones alone and lacks a portion of them. The sample consists of 220,000 or so clones, just under 85% of them appearing once. Sequenced input: PBMCs or T cells enriched from blood (not recorded which). The J gene is TRBJ2-7, the V gene TRBV28; D not certain. The clonotype comes from a woman between 40 and 50 years old with acute COVID-19. CDR3 sequence: CASSFIHTSSYEQYF. The CDR3 region has the DNA TGTGCCAGCAGTTTTATACATACCAGCTCCTACGAGCAGTACTTC.